These 9 T cell receptor beta chains came from one sample sequenced in a study of breast tumors, draining lymph nodes, adjacent tissues. Each CDR3 protein is one row after TCRdb ran MiXCR on the multiplex PCR reads. The table includes some 100,000 distinct CDR3 sequences, around 20% detected once. Samples came from axillary lymph nodes draining the breast cancer. What was sequenced was axillary lymph node tissue. The receptors derive from a female donor with breast cancer. Some clones in this sample may be carry-over from other donors' samples.

This clonotype showed up many times. V usage is TRBV9 and J usage is TRBJ2-3; 8 bases are shared with TRBD1. From germline, CDR1 is SGDLS and CDR2 YYNGEE. V was clipped by 3 bases and J by 4 bases; unmatched bases: 10. The CDR3 is 16 residues long. CDR3 loop: CASSAKQGAQADTQYF. As DNA, the CDR3 is TGTGCCAGCAGCGCTAAGCAGGGGGCTCAAGCAGATACGCAGTATTTT.

The table lists this clonotype with many counts. This CDR3 is CSASGIQGVNYGYTF. The CDR3 nucleotides read TGCAGTGCTAGTGGAATACAGGGTGTTAACTATGGCTACACCTTC. The chain is built from TRBV20-1 and TRBJ1-2, with a tentative D call TRBD1 (6 bases). Germline V lookup: CDR1 DFQATT, CDR2 SNEGSKA (reference sequence). Trimming took off 3 bases at V and 1 base at J, with 15 bases between the two ends. This CDR3 is built from 15 residues.

This clonotype has a single count. This sequence may be a read error, since a much larger clone differs from it by one base. The chain carries TRBV9 and TRBJ1-5; D unresolved. This CDR3 contains 14 residues. CDR1 and CDR2 (germline): SGDLS, YYNGEE. V lost 4 bases and J lost 4, with 12 bases in between. The CDR3 DNA is TGTGCCAGCAGCATAGGTGACACTAATCAGCCCCAGCATTTT. Translation: CASSIGDTNQPQHF.

Only a few counts were recorded for this clonotype. The chain employs TRBV9 and TRBJ2-1; D ambiguous. Germline loops: CDR1 SGDLS, CDR2 YYNGEE. The ends were cut back, 0 bases at V and 5 bases at J, with 15 bases in the middle. The length of the CDR3 is 16 residues. CDR3 bases: TGTGCCAGCAGCGTAGGTCTAGTCTCAGACAACAATGAGCAGTTCTTC. Its protein product is CASSVGLVSDNNEQFF.

This clonotype was found a few times. J is TRBJ2-1 and V is TRBV20-1; 10 nucleotides match TRBD2. The CDR3 spans 16 residues. Germline CDR1 is DFQATT and CDR2 is SNEGSKA (reference sequence). J lost 0 bases, V lost 1 base, and 3 bases had no gene match. The CDR3 spells CSARVLAGSSYNEQFF. The CDR3 DNA reads TGCAGTGCTAGAGTACTAGCGGGGAGCTCCTACAATGAGCAGTTCTTC.

This clonotype was counted many times. V gene TRBV3-1 combines with J gene TRBJ2-7; D not resolved. Looked up from germline, CDR1 is LGHDT and CDR2 is YNNKEL (reference sequence). The CDR3 spans 15 residues. V was trimmed by 1 base and J by 1 base, leaving 11 bases between them. CDR3 sequence: CASSQGVGQSYEQYF. The CDR3 bases are TGTGCCAGCAGCCAAGGGGTGGGTCAGTCCTACGAGCAGTACTTC.

This clonotype occurred once. The chain recombines TRBV28 with TRBJ1-1, with D perhaps matching TRBD1 (6 bases). The CDR3 runs 15 residues. V was clipped by 5 bases and J by 4 bases, with 17 bases between them. Germline lookup yields CDR1 MDHEN and CDR2 SYDVKM. CDR3 loop: CASSNPRGLGTEAFF. The CDR3 DNA reads as TGTGCCAGCAGTAATCCGCGGGGGCTGGGCACTGAAGCTTTCTTT.

Many counts were recorded for this clonotype. The V gene is TRBV6-2 or TRBV6-3, the J gene TRBJ1-2; D call uncertain. The germline CDR1 and CDR2 sequences are MNHEY and SVGEGT. V was cut by 4 bases and J by 7 bases, with 10 bases left in between. The CDR3 totals 12 residues. DNA for the CDR3: TGTGCCAGCAGTTTCCAGGTTTTTGGCTACACCTTC. Translated, it gives CASSFQVFGYTF.

This clonotype was observed a handful of times. The genes are TRBV27 and TRBJ2-3; 10 bases map to TRBD1. V lost 9 bases and J lost 1; bases outside the gene matches: 1. CDR1 MNHEY and CDR2 SMNVEV come from the germline V gene (reference sequence). The CDR3 is 13 residues long. The CDR3 DNA follows: TGTGCCAGGACAGGGGGCGGCACAGATACGCAGTATTTT. Protein: CARTGGGTDTQYF.